A selection of T cell receptor beta chains follows, all from one sample in a study of T cell responses to AZD1222 COVID-19 vaccine. Clones were sequenced by immunoSEQ multiplex PCR, and TCRdb holds only the in-frame ones, with some missing. Here the sample spans tens of thousands of clones, over 75% being singletons. The sequencing used peripheral blood, collected on day 0 of AZD1222 vaccination. All receptors derive from an adult in good health. Both conserved end residues are trimmed from each CDR3. Some rows have no size entry. The others give once, few or many, or a class for an expanded clone.

v_call	clone_size	j_call	cdr3_aa
TRBV28	.	TRBJ2-1	ASSRRIGGSYNEQF
TRBV13	.	TRBJ2-7	ASSLMKGLFHEQY
TRBV2	once	TRBJ2-7	ASRDRGNSYEQY
TRBV7-6	.	TRBJ2-7	ASSNNAGTYEQY
TRBV6-6	.	TRBJ1-6	ASSFLLGYDGSPLH
TRBV10-1	.	TRBJ2-7	ASSEEGSYEQY
TRBV3-1/TRBV3-2	.	TRBJ2-1	ASSQDVRTGNEQF
TRBV10-3	.	TRBJ2-1	AIRGTSGSSYNEQF
TRBV9	.	TRBJ2-3	ASSAGLADLTDTQY
TRBV28	.	TRBJ1-2	ASSLLRWTGGYGYT
TRBV5-1	medium-sized	TRBJ1-4	ASSAGTPGEKLF
TRBV29-1	.	TRBJ2-7	SGDRGNEQY
TRBV30	once	TRBJ2-7	AWRTEYEQY
TRBV6-5	.	TRBJ1-2	ASSSPDRGIYGYT
TRBV18	.	TRBJ1-3	ASSPNRGTAIY
TRBV24-1	.	TRBJ2-5	ATSDRGHETQH
TRBV5-1	.	TRBJ2-7	ASSLTGTYEQY
TRBV18	.	TRBJ1-1	ASSPLSPGSSEAF
TRBV20-1	.	TRBJ2-2	SASWSTGELF
TRBV4-2	.	TRBJ1-1	ASSPRGDRVHTEAF
TRBV4-1	.	TRBJ1-1	ASSQEPGRNTEAF
TRBV4-1	.	TRBJ2-5	ASSQGQGEEETQY
TRBV6-1	.	TRBJ1-3	ASSEGDRGRGRNTIY
TRBV11-2	.	TRBJ1-4	ASSFTTARMNEKLF
TRBV30	.	TRBJ2-5	ASLDRETTTETQY
TRBV4-2	.	TRBJ2-3	ASSQDLEGTQY
TRBV18	.	TRBJ1-1	ASSLGTALNTEAF
TRBV5-5	.	TRBJ1-1	ASSLEAGGGTEAF
TRBV7-2	.	TRBJ2-1	ASSLDGRLTYNEQF